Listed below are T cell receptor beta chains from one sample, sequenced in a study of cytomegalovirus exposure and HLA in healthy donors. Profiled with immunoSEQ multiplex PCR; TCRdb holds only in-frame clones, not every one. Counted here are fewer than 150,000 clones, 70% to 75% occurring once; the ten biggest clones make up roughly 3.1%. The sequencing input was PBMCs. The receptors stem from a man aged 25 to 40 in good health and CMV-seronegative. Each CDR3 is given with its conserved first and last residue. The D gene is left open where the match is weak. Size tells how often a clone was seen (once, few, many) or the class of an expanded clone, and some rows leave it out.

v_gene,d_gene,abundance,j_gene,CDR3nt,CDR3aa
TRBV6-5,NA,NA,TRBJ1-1,TGTGCCAGCGTTGCGTGGGCTGGGACTGAAGCTTTCTTT,CASVAWAGTEAFF
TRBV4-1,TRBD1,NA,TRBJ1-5,TGCGCCAGCAGCCATGACAAAGGGGGCAGTAACAATCAGCCCCAGCATTTT,CASSHDKGGSNNQPQHF
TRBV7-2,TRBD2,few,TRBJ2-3,TGTGCCAGCAGCTTAGCACTAGCGAACACAGATACGCAGTATTTT,CASSLALANTDTQYF
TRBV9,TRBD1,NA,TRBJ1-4,TGTGCCAGCAGCGACGGGACAGGGGGCTCTAATGAAAAACTGTTTTTT,CASSDGTGGSNEKLFF
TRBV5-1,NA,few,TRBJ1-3,TGCGCCAGCAGCTTAGTGGCAGGGCTTGGATCTGGAAACACCATATATTTT,CASSLVAGLGSGNTIYF
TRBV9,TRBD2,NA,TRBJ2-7,TGTGCCAGCGCTAGGCTAGCGGGGGACTCCTACGAGCAGTACTTC,CASARLAGDSYEQYF
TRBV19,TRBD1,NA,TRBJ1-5,TGTGCCATATCCCCGGGACAGGGCAATCAGCCCCAGCATTTT,CAISPGQGNQPQHF
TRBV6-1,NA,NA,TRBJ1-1,TGTGCCAGCAGTGCGACAGGAGTCATGAACACTGAAGCTTTCTTT,CASSATGVMNTEAFF
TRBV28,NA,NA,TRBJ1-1,TGTGCCAGCAGTTTGAGGATTGGGGAAGCTTTCTTT,CASSLRIGEAFF
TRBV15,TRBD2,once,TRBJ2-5,TGTGCCACCAGCAGAGATAGAGTAGGTAGCGGGGTTGGAGAGACCCAGTACTTC,CATSRDRVGSGVGETQYF
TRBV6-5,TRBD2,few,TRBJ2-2,TGTGCCAGCAGTTCTTCTGCGGGAGGCGGGGAGCTGTTTTTT,CASSSSAGGGELFF
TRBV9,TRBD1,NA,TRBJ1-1,TGTGCCAGCAGCGTTGGGACAGGGGCTTCAGCTTTCTTT,CASSVGTGASAFF
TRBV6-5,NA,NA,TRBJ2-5,TGTGCCAGCACCCGAGACAGCTTTCAAGAGACCCAGTACTTC,CASTRDSFQETQYF